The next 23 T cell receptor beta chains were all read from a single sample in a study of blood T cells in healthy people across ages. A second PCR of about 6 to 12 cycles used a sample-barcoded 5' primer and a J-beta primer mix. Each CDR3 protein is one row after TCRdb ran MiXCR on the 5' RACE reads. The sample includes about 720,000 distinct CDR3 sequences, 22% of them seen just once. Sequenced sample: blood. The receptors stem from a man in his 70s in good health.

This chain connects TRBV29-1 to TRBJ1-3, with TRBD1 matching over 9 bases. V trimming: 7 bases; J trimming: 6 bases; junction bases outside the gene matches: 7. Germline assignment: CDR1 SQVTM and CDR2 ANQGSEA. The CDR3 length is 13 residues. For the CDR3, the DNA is TGCAGCGCCGAGGGACAGGGCTCAAACACCATATATTTT. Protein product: CSAEGQGSNTIYF.

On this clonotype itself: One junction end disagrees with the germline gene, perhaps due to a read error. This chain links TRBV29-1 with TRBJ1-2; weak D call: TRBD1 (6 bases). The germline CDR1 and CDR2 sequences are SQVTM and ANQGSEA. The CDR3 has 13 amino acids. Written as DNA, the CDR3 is TGCAGCGTTGCCAGGACAGCCACGTATGGCGACACCTTC. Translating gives CSVARTATYGDTF.

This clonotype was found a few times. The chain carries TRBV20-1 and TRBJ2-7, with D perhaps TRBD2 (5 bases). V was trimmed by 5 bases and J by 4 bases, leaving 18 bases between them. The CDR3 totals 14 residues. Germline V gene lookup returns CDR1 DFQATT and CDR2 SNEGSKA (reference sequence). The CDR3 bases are TGCAGTGCTCCCCTAGACCGGGGTGGATACGAGCAGTACTTC. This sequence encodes CSAPLDRGGYEQYF.

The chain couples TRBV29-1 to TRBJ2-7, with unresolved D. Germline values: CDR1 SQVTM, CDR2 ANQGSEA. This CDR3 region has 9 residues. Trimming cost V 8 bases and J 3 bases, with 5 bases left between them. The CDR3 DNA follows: TGCAGCTTAAACTACGAGCAGTACGTC. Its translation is CSLNYEQYV.

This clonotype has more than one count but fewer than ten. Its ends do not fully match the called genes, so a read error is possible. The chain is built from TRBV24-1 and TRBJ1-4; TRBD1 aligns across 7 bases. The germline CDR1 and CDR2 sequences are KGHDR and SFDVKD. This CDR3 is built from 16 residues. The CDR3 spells CATSDPNRGSGEKLFF. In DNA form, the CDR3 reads TGTGCCACCAGTGATCCGAACAGGGGTTCAGGCGAAAAGCTGTTTTTT.

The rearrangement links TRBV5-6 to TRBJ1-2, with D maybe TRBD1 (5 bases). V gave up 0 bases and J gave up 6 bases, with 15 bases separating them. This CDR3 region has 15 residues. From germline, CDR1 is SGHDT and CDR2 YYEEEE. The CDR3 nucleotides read TGTGCCAGCAGCTTGGTTTTCTGGGGGATCGATGGCTACACCTTC. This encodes CASSLVFWGIDGYTF.

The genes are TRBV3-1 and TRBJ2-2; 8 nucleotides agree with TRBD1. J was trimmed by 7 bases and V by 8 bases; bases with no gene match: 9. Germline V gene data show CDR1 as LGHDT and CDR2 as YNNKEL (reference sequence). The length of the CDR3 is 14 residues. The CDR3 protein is CASGLIQGGGELFF. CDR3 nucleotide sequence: TGTGCCAGCGGACTTATACAGGGGGGCGGGGAGCTGTTTTTT.

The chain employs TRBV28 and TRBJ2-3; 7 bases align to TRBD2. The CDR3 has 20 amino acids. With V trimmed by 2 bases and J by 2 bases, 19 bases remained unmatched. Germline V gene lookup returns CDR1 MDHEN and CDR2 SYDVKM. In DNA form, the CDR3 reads TGTGCCAGCAGTTTACCTCCGCCGGGCTGGGGGGGGAGTCACACAGATACGCAGTATTTT. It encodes CASSLPPPGWGGSHTDTQYF.

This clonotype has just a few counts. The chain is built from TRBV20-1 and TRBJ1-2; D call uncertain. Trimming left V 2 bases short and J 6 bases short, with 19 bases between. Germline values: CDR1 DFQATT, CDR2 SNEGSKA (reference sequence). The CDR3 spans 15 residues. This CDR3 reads CSARPPGRGSDGYTF. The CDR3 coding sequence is TGCAGTGCTAGACCCCCTGGTAGAGGGTCGGATGGCTACACCTTC.

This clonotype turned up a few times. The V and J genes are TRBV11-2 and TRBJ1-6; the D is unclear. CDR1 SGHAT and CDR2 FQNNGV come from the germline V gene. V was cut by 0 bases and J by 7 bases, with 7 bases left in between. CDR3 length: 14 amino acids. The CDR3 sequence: CASSLDFGNSPLHF. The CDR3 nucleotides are TGTGCCAGCAGCTTAGATTTCGGCAATTCACCCCTCCACTTT.

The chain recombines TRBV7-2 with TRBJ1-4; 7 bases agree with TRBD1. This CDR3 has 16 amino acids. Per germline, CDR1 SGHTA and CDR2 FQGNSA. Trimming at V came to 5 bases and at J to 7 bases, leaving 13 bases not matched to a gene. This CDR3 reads CASSHRDSLLGEKLFF. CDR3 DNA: TGTGCCAGCAGCCACCGGGACAGTTTACTCGGTGAAAAACTGTTTTTT.

The CDR3 DNA reads as TGTGCCAGCAGCTCACACCTAACCAACACTGAAGCTTTCTTT. Its protein product is CASSSHLTNTEAFF. The rearrangement links TRBV7-8 to TRBJ1-1; the D is unclear. CDR3 length equals 14 residues. V lost 4 bases to trimming and J lost 2 bases, with 11 bases between them. Germline V gene sequence: CDR1 SGHVS, CDR2 FQNEAQ.

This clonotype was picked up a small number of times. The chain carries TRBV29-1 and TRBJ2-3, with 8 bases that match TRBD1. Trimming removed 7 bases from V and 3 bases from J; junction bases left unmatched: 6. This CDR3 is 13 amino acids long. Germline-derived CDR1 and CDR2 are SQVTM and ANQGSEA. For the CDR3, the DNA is TGCAGCGCCAAGGACAGGGTAACAGATACGCAGTATTTT. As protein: CSAKDRVTDTQYF.

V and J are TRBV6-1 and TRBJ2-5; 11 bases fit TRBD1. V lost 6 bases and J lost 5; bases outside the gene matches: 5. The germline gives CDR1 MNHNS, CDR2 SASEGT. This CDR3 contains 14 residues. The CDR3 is CASRLDRGQETQYF. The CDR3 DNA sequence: TGTGCCAGCAGGTTGGACAGGGGGCAGGAGACCCAGTACTTC.

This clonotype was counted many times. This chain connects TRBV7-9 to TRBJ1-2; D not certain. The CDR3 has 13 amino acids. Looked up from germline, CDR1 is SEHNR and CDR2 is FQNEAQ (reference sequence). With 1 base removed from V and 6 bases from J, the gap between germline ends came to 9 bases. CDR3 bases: TGTGCCAGCAGCTTAGACTGGGGAAATGGCTACACCTTC. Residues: CASSLDWGNGYTF.

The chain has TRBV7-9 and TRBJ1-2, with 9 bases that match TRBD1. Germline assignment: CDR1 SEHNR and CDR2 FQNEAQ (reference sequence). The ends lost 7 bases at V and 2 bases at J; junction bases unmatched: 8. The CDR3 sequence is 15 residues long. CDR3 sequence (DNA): TGTGCCAGCACCGAGACAGGGGGAGAAAACTATGGCTACACCTTC. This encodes CASTETGGENYGYTF.

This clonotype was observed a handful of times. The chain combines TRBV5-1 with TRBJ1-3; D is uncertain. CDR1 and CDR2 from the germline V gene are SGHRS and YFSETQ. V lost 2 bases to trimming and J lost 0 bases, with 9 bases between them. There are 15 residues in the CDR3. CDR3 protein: CASSFGGDSGNTIYF. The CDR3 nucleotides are TGCGCCAGCAGCTTCGGCGGCGACTCTGGAAACACCATATATTTT.

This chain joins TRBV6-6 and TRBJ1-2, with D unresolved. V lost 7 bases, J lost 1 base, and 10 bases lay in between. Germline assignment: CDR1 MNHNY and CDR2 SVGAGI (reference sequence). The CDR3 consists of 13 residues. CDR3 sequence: CASIRALNYGYTF. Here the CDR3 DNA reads TGTGCCAGCATTAGGGCCCTTAACTATGGCTACACCTTC.

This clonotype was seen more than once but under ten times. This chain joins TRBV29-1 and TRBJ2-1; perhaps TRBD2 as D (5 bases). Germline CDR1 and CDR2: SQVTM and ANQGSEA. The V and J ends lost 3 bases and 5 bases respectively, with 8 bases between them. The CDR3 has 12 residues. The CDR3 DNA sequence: TGCAGCGTTGATCTGCGGGACAATGAGCAGTTCTTC. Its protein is CSVDLRDNEQFF.

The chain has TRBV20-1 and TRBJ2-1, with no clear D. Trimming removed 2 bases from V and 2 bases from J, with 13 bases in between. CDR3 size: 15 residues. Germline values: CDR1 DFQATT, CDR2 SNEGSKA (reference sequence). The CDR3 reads CSARSPARAYNEQFF. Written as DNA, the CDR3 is TGCAGTGCTAGATCTCCAGCGCGAGCCTACAATGAGCAGTTCTTC.

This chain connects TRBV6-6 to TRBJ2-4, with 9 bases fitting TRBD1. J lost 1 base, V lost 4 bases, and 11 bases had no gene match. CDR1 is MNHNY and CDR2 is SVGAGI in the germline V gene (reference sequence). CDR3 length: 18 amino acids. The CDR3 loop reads CASSSPDRGSGAKNIQYF. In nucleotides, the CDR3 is TGTGCCAGCAGTTCCCCGGACAGGGGAAGTGGGGCCAAAAACATTCAGTACTTC.

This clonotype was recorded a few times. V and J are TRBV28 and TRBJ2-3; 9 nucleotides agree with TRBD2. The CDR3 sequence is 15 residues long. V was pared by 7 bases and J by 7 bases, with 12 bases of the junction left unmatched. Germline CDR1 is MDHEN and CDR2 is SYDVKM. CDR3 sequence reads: CASIPWRGGENTQYF. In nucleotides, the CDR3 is TGTGCCAGCATCCCTTGGCGGGGGGGCGAAAATACGCAGTATTTT.

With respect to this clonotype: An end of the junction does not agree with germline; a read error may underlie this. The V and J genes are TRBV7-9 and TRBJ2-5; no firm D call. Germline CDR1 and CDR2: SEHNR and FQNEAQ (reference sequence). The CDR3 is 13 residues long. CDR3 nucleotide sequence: TGTGCCAGCAGCTACCTGGCCGCCAATGAGCAGCTCTTC. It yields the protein CASSYLAANEQLF.